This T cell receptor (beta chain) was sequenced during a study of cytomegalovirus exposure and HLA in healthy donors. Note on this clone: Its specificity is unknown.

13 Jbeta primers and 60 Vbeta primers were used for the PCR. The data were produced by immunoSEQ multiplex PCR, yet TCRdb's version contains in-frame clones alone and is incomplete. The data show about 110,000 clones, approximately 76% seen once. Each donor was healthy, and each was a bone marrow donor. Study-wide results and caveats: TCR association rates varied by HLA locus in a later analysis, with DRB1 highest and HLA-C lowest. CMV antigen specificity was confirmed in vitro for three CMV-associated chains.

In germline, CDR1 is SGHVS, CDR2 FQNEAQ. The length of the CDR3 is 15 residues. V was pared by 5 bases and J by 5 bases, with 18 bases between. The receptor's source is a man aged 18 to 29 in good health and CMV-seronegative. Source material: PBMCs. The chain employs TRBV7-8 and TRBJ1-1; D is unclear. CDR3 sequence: CASSGELRGTTEAFF. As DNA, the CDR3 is TGTGCCAGCAGCGGAGAGTTGCGGGGAACGACTGAAGCTTTCTTT.